The sequence of this T cell receptor beta chain was determined in a study of siplizumab effects on memory and regulatory T cells. Generated by immunoSEQ multiplex PCR, the TCRdb table keeps only in-frame clones and is missing some. Here the sample spans around 100,000 clones, around 92% being singletons. Trimming removed 5 bases at V and 2 bases at J, with 12 bases between. The CDR3 contains 14 residues. Germline V gene lookup returns CDR1 MNHEY and CDR2 SVGAGI. Material: CD4+ T cells sorted from blood. The rearrangement links TRBV6-5 to TRBJ1-2; D not resolved. The clonotype was recovered from a human donor in good health. Here the CDR3 reads CASSNRAANYGYTF. In DNA form, the CDR3 reads TGTGCCAGCAGTAACCGGGCAGCCAACTATGGCTACACCTTC.